These 31 T cell receptor beta chains originate from one sample sequenced in a study of chemoradiotherapy in HPV16-positive cancers. Assay used: immunoSEQ multiplex PCR; TCRdb lists only in-frame clones, some missing. The sample has around 22,000 clones, around nine tenths seen once. The specimen comprised blood, sampled from a patient who underwent chemoradiotherapy. Receptor source: a human donor with HPV-associated anogenital cancer.

The chain has TRBV7-9 and TRBJ1-5; no firm D call. V was clipped by 1 base and J by 0 bases, with 7 bases between them. Looked up from germline, CDR1 is SEHNR and CDR2 is FQNEAQ (reference sequence). The CDR3 has 15 residues. Here the CDR3 DNA reads TGTGCCAGCAGCTTAGGCCAGATTAGCAATCAGCCCCAGCATTTT. It encodes CASSLGQISNQPQHF.

CDR3 loop: CASTKGLAGYTDTQYF. CDR3 nucleotide sequence: TGTGCCAGTACCAAAGGGCTAGCGGGATACACAGATACGCAGTATTTT. The chain couples TRBV13 to TRBJ2-3, with 9 bases matching TRBD2. Germline V gene data show CDR1 as PRHDT and CDR2 as FYEKMQ (reference sequence). The CDR3 sequence is 16 residues long. J lost 2 bases, V lost 9 bases, and 12 bases had no gene match.

This chain joins TRBV27 and TRBJ2-7; D gene unclear. Trimming shortened V by 2 bases and J by 1 base, and 6 bases separated the two germline ends. The CDR3 contains 13 residues. Looked up from germline, CDR1 is MNHEY and CDR2 is SMNVEV (reference sequence). This chain's CDR3 is CASSLSTSYEQYF. In DNA form, the CDR3 reads TGTGCCAGCAGTTTAAGCACTTCCTACGAGCAGTACTTC.

In nucleotides, the CDR3 is TGTGCCAGCACGAGACAGCCCACCGGGGAGCTGTTTTTT. Its translation is CASTRQPTGELFF. The chain carries TRBV2 and TRBJ2-2; TRBD1 is a possible D gene (5 bases). Germline loops: CDR1 SNHLY, CDR2 FYNNEI. V lost 7 bases to trimming and J lost 4 bases, with 10 bases between them. The CDR3 has 13 residues.

V usage is TRBV18 and J usage is TRBJ1-3; D gene uncertain. Trimming pared 3 bases from V and 0 bases from J, leaving 9 bases between. Germline CDR1 KGHSH, CDR2 LQKENI. The length of the CDR3 is 15 residues. The CDR3: CASSPREASGNTIYF. The CDR3 DNA reads TGTGCCAGCTCACCGAGGGAGGCCTCTGGAAACACCATATATTTT. Full variable domain (outside the CDR3, taken from reference TRBV18 and TRBJ1-3): NAGVMQNPRHLVRRRGQEARLRCSPMKGHSHVYWYRQLPEEGLKFMVYLQKENIIDESGMPKERFSAEFPKEGPSILRIQQVVRGDSAAYFCASSPREASGNTIYFGEGSWLTVV.

Only a few counts were recorded for this clone. The rearrangement links TRBV5-5 to TRBJ2-3; unclear D gene. The germline CDR1 and CDR2 sequences are SGHKS and YYEKEE (reference sequence). CDR3 length: 13 residues. V was shortened by 0 bases and J by 10 bases, with 12 bases between the two germline ends. The CDR3 DNA reads TGTGCCAGCAGCTTGGACCCCCTCGAAGCGCAGTATTTT. It is translated as CASSLDPLEAQYF.

The chain combines TRBV7-8 with TRBJ2-7; D possibly corresponds to TRBD2 (5 bases). Trimming removed 4 bases from V and 7 bases from J, with 11 bases in between. The CDR3 spans 12 residues. Germline V lookup: CDR1 SGHVS, CDR2 FQNEAQ. CDR3 amino acids: CASSSSRGEQYF. The DNA for the CDR3 is TGTGCCAGCAGCTCCTCTCGGGGAGAGCAGTACTTC.

The rearrangement links TRBV7-2 to TRBJ2-3; no definite D call. From germline, CDR1 is SGHTA and CDR2 FQGNSA. V was pared by 5 bases and J by 4 bases, with 10 bases between. The CDR3 is 13 residues long. The CDR3 reads CASSLLNPDTQYF. CDR3 DNA: TGTGCCAGCAGCCTCCTCAATCCAGATACGCAGTATTTT. The full variable domain, completed using reference TRBV7-2 and TRBJ2-3, is GAGVSQSPSNKVTEKGKDVELRCDPISGHTALYWYRQSLGQGLEFLIYFQGNSAPDKSGLPSDRFSAERTGGSVSTLTIQRTQQEDSAVYLCASSLLNPDTQYFGPGTRLTVL.

J is TRBJ1-2 and V is TRBV9, with TRBD1 identical over 7 bases. From germline, CDR1 is SGDLS and CDR2 YYNGEE. V lost 0 bases and J lost 5; bases outside the gene matches: 7. The CDR3 covers 15 residues. The CDR3 sequence: CASSVGAGGGYGYTF. The DNA for the CDR3 is TGTGCCAGCAGCGTAGGAGCAGGGGGAGGGTATGGCTACACCTTC.

The V gene is TRBV5-1, the J gene TRBJ1-3; D might be TRBD1 (5 bases). Germline-derived CDR1 and CDR2 are SGHRS and YFSETQ. This CDR3 has 15 amino acids. Between the trimmed V and J ends, which lost 0 bases and 4 bases, there was a span of 11 bases. In nucleotides, the CDR3 is TGCGCCAGCAGCTTGGACGGGGCACGCGGAAACACCATATATTTT. This gives the protein CASSLDGARGNTIYF.

This clone has more than one count but fewer than ten. The genes are TRBV6-5 and TRBJ2-3; 9 nucleotides align to TRBD2. V gave up 6 bases and J gave up 0 bases; unmatched junction bases: 4. The CDR3 runs to 15 residues. Germline CDR1 MNHEY, CDR2 SVGAGI. The CDR3 nucleotides are TGTGCCAGCAGCGTAGCGGGGGCTAGCACAGATACGCAGTATTTT. Translating it yields CASSVAGASTDTQYF.

This CDR3 is CSVGTSIFEQYF. The CDR3, as DNA: TGCAGCGTCGGTACTAGTATCTTCGAGCAGTACTTC. The V call is TRBV29-1, the J call TRBJ2-5; D is possibly TRBD2 (5 bases). Gene TRBJ2-7 matches the end of the DNA better, so the J call may be wrong. This CDR3 spans 12 amino acids. Germline values: CDR1 SQVTM, CDR2 ANQGSEA.

The chain couples TRBV4-3 to TRBJ2-2; D gene unclear. The V gene lost 2 bases and the J gene lost 4 bases, with 5 bases spanning the gap. The CDR3 sequence is 13 residues long. Per germline, CDR1 LGHNA and CDR2 YSLEER. CDR3 in amino acids: CASSQRTTGELFF. The CDR3 region has the DNA TGCGCCAGCAGCCAAAGGACCACCGGGGAGCTGTTTTTT.

V gene TRBV5-1 combines with J gene TRBJ2-7, with TRBD1 matching 7 bases. The CDR3 is made up of 14 amino acids. Trimming at V came to 0 bases and at J to 6 bases, leaving 6 bases not matched to a gene. Germline CDR1 and CDR2: SGHRS and YFSETQ. CDR3 protein: CASSLGDGTAEQYF. The DNA of the CDR3 is TGCGCCAGCAGCTTGGGGGACGGGACAGCCGAGCAGTACTTC.

The chain links TRBV5-1 to TRBJ1-3; 7 positions match TRBD1. Germline V gene sequence: CDR1 SGHRS, CDR2 YFSETQ. After removal of 7 bases from V and 3 bases from J, the junction contained 10 bases not matched to a gene. This CDR3 contains 15 residues. CDR3 nucleotides: TGCGCCAGCGGTCCAGGGGGTCAGATTGGAAACACCATATATTTT. Translation gives CASGPGGQIGNTIYF.

The genes are TRBV5-4 and TRBJ2-1, with TRBD2 matching 12 bases. Germline CDR1 and CDR2: SGHNT and YYREEE (reference sequence). After removal of 0 bases from V and 7 bases from J, the junction contained 11 bases not matched to a gene. The CDR3 has 18 amino acids. The CDR3 region has the DNA TGTGCCAGCAGCTTGGGCCTAACTAGCGGGGGGTTTGGTAATGAGCAGTTCTTC. Its protein product is CASSLGLTSGGFGNEQFF. The variable domain in full, with the rest retrieved from reference TRBV5-4 and TRBJ2-1, is ETGVTQSPTHLIKTRGQQVTLRCSSQSGHNTVSWYQQALGQGPQFIFQYYREEENGRGNFPPRFSGLQFPNYSSELNVNALELDDSALYLCASSLGLTSGGFGNEQFFGPGTRLTVL.

The V call is TRBV29-1, the J call TRBJ1-5; 9 bases are shared with TRBD1. Germline CDR1 reads SQVTM; CDR2 reads ANQGSEA. The CDR3 loop spans 13 amino acids. The J segment lost 4 bases and the V segment lost 6 bases, leaving 4 bases of the junction unmatched. The CDR3 loop is CSVMTGGNQPQHF. As DNA, the CDR3 is TGCAGCGTCATGACAGGGGGGAATCAGCCCCAGCATTTT. Using reference TRBV29-1 and TRBJ1-5 for the parts outside the CDR3, the full variable domain is SAVISQKPSRDICQRGTSLTIQCQVDSQVTMMFWYRQQPGQSLTLIATANQGSEATYESGFVIDKFPISRPNLTFSTLTVSNMSPEDSSIYLCSVMTGGNQPQHFGDGTRLSIL.

The chain uses TRBV27 and TRBJ1-4, with no clear D. The germline V gene has CDR1 MNHEY and CDR2 SMNVEV (reference sequence). Trimming removed 5 bases from V and 8 bases from J, with 18 bases in between. CDR3 size: 15 residues. The CDR3 is CASSRSRIPGEKLFF. The CDR3 DNA reads TGTGCCAGCAGTCGCTCAAGGATACCGGGGGAAAAACTGTTTTTT.

The CDR3 reads CASSPGGLGNQPQHF. The CDR3 region has the DNA TGTGCCAGCTCACCCGGGGGGCTGGGCAATCAGCCCCAGCATTTT. The chain uses TRBV18 and TRBJ1-5, with D possibly TRBD1 on 6 matching bases. Looked up from germline, CDR1 is KGHSH and CDR2 is LQKENI. Trimming pared 3 bases from V and 2 bases from J, leaving 11 bases between. The CDR3 contains 15 residues.

The chain links TRBV7-2 to TRBJ2-5; 8 positions agree with TRBD2. The germline gives CDR1 SGHTA, CDR2 FQGNSA. The CDR3 spans 13 residues. The V segment lost 7 bases and the J segment 4 bases; nucleotides outside the gene matches: 5. In DNA, the CDR3 is TGTGCCAGCACCTACGGGAGGGGAGAGACCCAGTACTTC. Translated: CASTYGRGETQYF.

This CDR3 is CASSLTSGRAKTQYF. CDR3 in DNA: TGTGCCAGCAGCCTCACTAGCGGGAGGGCAAAGACCCAGTACTTC. The chain employs TRBV7-9 and TRBJ2-5; 13 positions agree with TRBD2. V was clipped by 5 bases and J by 6 bases; unmatched bases: 6. Germline V gives CDR1 SEHNR, CDR2 FQNEAQ (reference sequence). The CDR3 extends over 15 amino acids.

This chain joins TRBV5-1 and TRBJ1-4; D remains unclear. This CDR3 contains 15 residues. The V and J ends lost 0 bases and 5 bases respectively, with 11 bases between them. The germline CDR1 and CDR2 sequences are SGHRS and YFSETQ. CDR3 in amino acids: CASSLGPINNEKLFF. DNA for the CDR3: TGCGCCAGCAGCTTGGGGCCGATAAACAATGAAAAACTGTTTTTT.

A single count supports this clone. The V call is TRBV28, the J call TRBJ1-2; 8 bases fit TRBD1. Trimming took 6 bases from V and 0 from J; bases not matched to a gene: 9. This CDR3 has 16 amino acids. The germline gives CDR1 MDHEN, CDR2 SYDVKM. CDR3 coding DNA: TGTGCCAGCAGGATCCCAGGGACAGGTTCTAACTATGGCTACACCTTC. Amino acid sequence: CASRIPGTGSNYGYTF.

The chain uses TRBV5-5 and TRBJ2-5; 11 nucleotides match TRBD1. CDR3 length: 18 residues. Looked up from germline, CDR1 is SGHKS and CDR2 is YYEKEE (reference sequence). J gave up 3 bases and V 4 bases, and 14 bases lay outside the gene matches. The CDR3 bases are TGTGCCAGCAGCCACCCGGGACAGGGGGTCGGATGGGAAGAGACCCAGTACTTC. As protein: CASSHPGQGVGWEETQYF. The whole variable domain, remainder taken from reference TRBV5-5 and TRBJ2-5, is DAGVTQSPTHLIKTRGQQVTLRCSPISGHKSVSWYQQVLGQGPQFIFQYYEKEERGRGNFPDRFSARQFPNYSSELNVNALLLGDSALYLCASSHPGQGVGWEETQYFGPGTRLLVL.

The chain employs TRBV28 and TRBJ1-3; maybe TRBD1 (5 bases). The germline V gene has CDR1 MDHEN and CDR2 SYDVKM. The CDR3 totals 14 residues. V lost 5 bases to trimming and J lost 0 bases, with 8 bases between them. The CDR3 DNA follows: TGTGCCAGCAGTCCGGGGGGCTCTGGAAACACCATATATTTT. Translated, it gives CASSPGGSGNTIYF.

This chain uses TRBV6-5 with TRBJ1-5; D might be TRBD1 (6 bases). Germline CDR1 MNHEY, CDR2 SVGAGI. CDR3 size: 12 residues. V was pared by 6 bases and J by 9 bases, with 12 bases between. DNA for the CDR3: TGTGCCAGCAGAGGGGGTCAGGGGCCCCAGCATTTT. It translates to CASRGGQGPQHF.

The chain recombines TRBV28 with TRBJ1-1; the match to TRBD1 covers 8 bases. V gave up 5 bases and J gave up 2 bases; unmatched junction bases: 7. The CDR3 has 15 residues. Germline CDR1 is MDHEN and CDR2 is SYDVKM. The CDR3 is CASSPLGQGNTEAFF. The CDR3 DNA is TGTGCCAGCAGTCCCCTTGGACAGGGAAACACTGAAGCTTTCTTT.

The gene calls are TRBV23-1 and TRBJ1-4; D uncertain. TRBV23-1 is labeled an ORF, and its function is uncertain. This CDR3 region has 18 residues. With 0 bases removed from V and 5 bases from J, the gap between germline ends came to 19 bases. The CDR3 DNA reads TGCGCCAGCAGTCAATCAAACTTTGGGAGGGAAGGGAATGAAAAACTGTTTTTT. Translating it yields CASSQSNFGREGNEKLFF.

This sequence joins TRBV11-1 and TRBJ2-3; 8 nucleotides align to TRBD2. Germline values: CDR1 SGHAT, CDR2 FQDESV (reference sequence). V lost 5 bases to trimming and J lost 2 bases; unmatched junction nucleotides: 12. CDR3 length equals 17 residues. Written as DNA, the CDR3 is TGTGCCAGCAGCCCCCGTATTCAAGCGGGAGCCACAGATACGCAGTATTTT. This sequence encodes CASSPRIQAGATDTQYF.

V is TRBV4-1 and J is TRBJ1-5, with TRBD1 matching over 10 bases. Germline values: CDR1 MGHRA, CDR2 YSYEKL. V was pared by 4 bases and J by 5 bases, with 5 bases of the junction left unmatched. This CDR3 is built from 15 residues. The DNA for the CDR3 is TGCGCCAGCAGCCCGCGGGACAGGGGTCATCAGCCCCAGCATTTT. Translated: CASSPRDRGHQPQHF.

The chain joins TRBV6-5 to TRBJ2-1; TRBD2 agrees at 8 bases. The germline V gene has CDR1 MNHEY and CDR2 SVGAGI. Trimming took 8 bases from V and 6 from J; bases not matched to a gene: 12. The CDR3 consists of 15 residues. The CDR3: CASWGSAGVVNEQFF. CDR3 DNA: TGTGCCAGCTGGGGTTCAGCGGGAGTGGTCAATGAGCAGTTCTTC.